The subject of this entry is one T cell receptor (beta chain). Its antigen is currently unknown. The data were taken from a study of post-analysis software for immune sequencing data. Study-level findings and limits: Several TRBV segments occurring more often in patients than controls included TRBV5-6, TRBV5-1 and TRBV20-1.

With V trimmed by 7 bases and J by 2 bases, 12 bases remained unmatched. CDR3 size: 16 residues. Germline V gene data show CDR1 as SQVTM and CDR2 as ANQGSEA. Libraries were made from TCR beta cDNA, and they carried unique molecular identifiers. Roughly 500,000 cDNA molecules were obtained from approximately 1 to 10 million T cells. A single record per CDR3 protein comes from TCRdb applying MiXCR to the PCR reads. The table has 650,000 to 850,000 distinct CDR3 sequences, more than 45% seen once. This chain connects TRBV29-1 to TRBJ2-3; 10 nucleotides match TRBD1. Sequences were obtained from blood. This sequence originates from a girl aged 10 to 17 with multiple sclerosis. This CDR3 is CSAGGVGQGYTDTQYF. CDR3 in DNA: TGCAGCGCCGGAGGGGTGGGACAGGGGTACACAGATACGCAGTATTTT.